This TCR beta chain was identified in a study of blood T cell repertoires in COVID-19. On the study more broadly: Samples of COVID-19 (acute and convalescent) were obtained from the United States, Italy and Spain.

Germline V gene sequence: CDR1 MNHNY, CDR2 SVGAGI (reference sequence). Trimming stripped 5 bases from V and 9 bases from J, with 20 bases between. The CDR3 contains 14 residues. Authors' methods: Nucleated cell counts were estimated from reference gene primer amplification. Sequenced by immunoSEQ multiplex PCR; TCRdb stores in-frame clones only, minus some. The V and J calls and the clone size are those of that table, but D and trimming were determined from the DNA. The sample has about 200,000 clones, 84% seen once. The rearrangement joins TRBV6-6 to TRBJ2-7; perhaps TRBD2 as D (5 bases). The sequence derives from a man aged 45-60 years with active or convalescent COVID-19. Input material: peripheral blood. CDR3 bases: TGTGCCAGCAGTCCAACACAGAGAGGTGGAGGGCAGTACGTC. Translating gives CASSPTQRGGGQYV.